These 7 T cell receptor beta chains originate from one sample sequenced in a study of response to subunit inactivated influenza vaccine. Each CDR3 protein gets one entry after TCRdb re-called the RT-PCR reads with MiXCR. The table lists about 520,000 distinct CDR3 sequences, less than 30% of them singletons. The starting material was CD4+ T cells sorted from PBMCs, obtained 5 days after vaccination. These receptor sequences come from a man aged 50-60 years who received an inactivated influenza vaccine.

This clonotype was observed a handful of times. The rearrangement uses TRBV12-3 or TRBV12-4 and TRBJ1-2; D remains ambiguous. The V end lost 3 bases, the J end lost 7 bases, and 12 bases lay between the germline ends. The CDR3 sequence is 13 residues long. The CDR3 loop is CASSLAGIGGYTF. In DNA, the CDR3 is TGTGCCAGCAGTTTGGCAGGCATCGGTGGCTACACCTTC.

The chain couples TRBV3-1 to TRBJ1-5; D gene ambiguous. The CDR3 spans 13 residues. Germline loops: CDR1 LGHDT, CDR2 YNNKEL (reference sequence). Trimming cost V 3 bases and J 5 bases, with 8 bases left between them. The DNA for the CDR3 is TGTGCCAGCAGCCAGGGCCAGTATCAGCCCCAGCATTTT. Translated, it gives CASSQGQYQPQHF.

The chain combines TRBV20-1 with TRBJ2-7; TRBD1 aligns across 10 bases. The CDR3 length is 15 residues. Trimming removed 0 bases from V and 4 bases from J; junction bases left unmatched: 6. Germline V CDR1 and CDR2: DFQATT, SNEGSKA (reference sequence). Written as DNA, the CDR3 is TGCAGTGCTAGAGAGGGACAGGGGTTGGGTTACGAGCAGTACTTC. The encoded protein is CSAREGQGLGYEQYF.

This clonotype showed up many times. The chain recombines TRBV12-3 or TRBV12-4 with TRBJ2-5; D possibly corresponds to TRBD2 (5 bases). Trimming took 2 bases from V and 4 from J, leaving 5 bases between them. The CDR3 totals 12 residues. Written as DNA, the CDR3 is TGTGCCAGCAGTTTACGGGGAGAGACCCAGTACTTC. Its protein product is CASSLRGETQYF.

This chain uses TRBV7-3 with TRBJ1-1; TRBD1 agrees at 8 bases. Germline V lookup: CDR1 SGHTA, CDR2 FQGTGA. Unmatched junction bases numbered 6, after V lost 6 bases and J lost 6 bases. This CDR3 is 13 amino acids long. CDR3 residues: CASSQGAQAEAFF. CDR3 sequence (DNA): TGTGCCAGCAGTCAGGGGGCGCAGGCTGAAGCTTTCTTT. The complete variable domain, with remaining parts taken from reference TRBV7-3 and TRBJ1-1, reads GAGVSQTPSNKVTEKGKYVELRCDPISGHTALYWYRQSLGQGPEFLIYFQGTGAADDSGLPNDRFFAVRPEGSVSTLKIQRTERGDSAVYLCASSQGAQAEAFFGQGTRLTVV.

The chain recombines TRBV10-2 with TRBJ2-5, with D unresolved. CDR1 is WSHSY and CDR2 is SAAADI in the germline V gene. The CDR3 covers 14 residues. Trimming cost V 4 bases and J 0 bases, with 9 bases left between them. This CDR3 is CASSVRNNQETQYF. In nucleotides, the CDR3 is TGCGCCAGCAGTGTCAGAAACAACCAAGAGACCCAGTACTTC.

The chain uses TRBV12-3 or TRBV12-4 and TRBJ1-1; D unclear. The CDR3 has 14 residues. The ends were cut back, 5 bases at V and 4 bases at J, with 14 bases in the middle. The CDR3 coding sequence is TGTGCCAGCAGTAAACGCGGGTGGGGCACTGAAGCTTTCTTT. As protein: CASSKRGWGTEAFF.